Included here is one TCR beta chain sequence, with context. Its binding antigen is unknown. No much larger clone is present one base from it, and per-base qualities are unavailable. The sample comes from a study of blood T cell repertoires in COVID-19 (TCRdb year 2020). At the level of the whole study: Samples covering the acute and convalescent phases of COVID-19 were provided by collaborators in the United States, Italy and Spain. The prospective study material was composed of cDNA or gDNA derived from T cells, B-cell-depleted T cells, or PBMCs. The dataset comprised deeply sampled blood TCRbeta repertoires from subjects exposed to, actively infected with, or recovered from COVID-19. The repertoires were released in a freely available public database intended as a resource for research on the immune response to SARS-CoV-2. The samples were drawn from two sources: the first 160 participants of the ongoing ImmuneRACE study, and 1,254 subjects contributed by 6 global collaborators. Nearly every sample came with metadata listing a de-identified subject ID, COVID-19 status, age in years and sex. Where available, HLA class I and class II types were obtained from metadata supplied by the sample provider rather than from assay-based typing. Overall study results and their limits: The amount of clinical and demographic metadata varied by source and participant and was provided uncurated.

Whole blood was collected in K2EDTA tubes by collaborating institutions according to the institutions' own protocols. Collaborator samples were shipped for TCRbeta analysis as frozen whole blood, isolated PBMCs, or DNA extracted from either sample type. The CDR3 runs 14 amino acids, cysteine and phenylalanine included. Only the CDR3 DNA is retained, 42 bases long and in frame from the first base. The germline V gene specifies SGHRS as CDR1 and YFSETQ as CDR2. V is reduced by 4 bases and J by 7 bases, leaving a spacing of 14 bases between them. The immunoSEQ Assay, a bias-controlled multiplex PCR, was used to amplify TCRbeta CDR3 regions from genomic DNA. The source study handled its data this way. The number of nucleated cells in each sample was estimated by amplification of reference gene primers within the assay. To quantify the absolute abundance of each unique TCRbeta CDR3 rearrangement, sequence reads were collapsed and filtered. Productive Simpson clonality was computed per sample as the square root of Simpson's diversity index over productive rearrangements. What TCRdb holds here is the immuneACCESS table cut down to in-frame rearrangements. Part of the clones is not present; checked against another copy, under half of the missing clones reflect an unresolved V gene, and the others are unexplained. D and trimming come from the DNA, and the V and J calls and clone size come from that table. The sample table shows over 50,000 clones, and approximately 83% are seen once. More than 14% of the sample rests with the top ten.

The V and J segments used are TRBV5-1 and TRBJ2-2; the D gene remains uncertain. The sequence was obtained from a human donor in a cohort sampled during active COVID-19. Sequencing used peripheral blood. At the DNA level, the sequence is TGCGCCAGCAGCCGCCAGGCAGATATCGGGGAGCTGTTTTTT. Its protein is CASSRQADIGELFF.